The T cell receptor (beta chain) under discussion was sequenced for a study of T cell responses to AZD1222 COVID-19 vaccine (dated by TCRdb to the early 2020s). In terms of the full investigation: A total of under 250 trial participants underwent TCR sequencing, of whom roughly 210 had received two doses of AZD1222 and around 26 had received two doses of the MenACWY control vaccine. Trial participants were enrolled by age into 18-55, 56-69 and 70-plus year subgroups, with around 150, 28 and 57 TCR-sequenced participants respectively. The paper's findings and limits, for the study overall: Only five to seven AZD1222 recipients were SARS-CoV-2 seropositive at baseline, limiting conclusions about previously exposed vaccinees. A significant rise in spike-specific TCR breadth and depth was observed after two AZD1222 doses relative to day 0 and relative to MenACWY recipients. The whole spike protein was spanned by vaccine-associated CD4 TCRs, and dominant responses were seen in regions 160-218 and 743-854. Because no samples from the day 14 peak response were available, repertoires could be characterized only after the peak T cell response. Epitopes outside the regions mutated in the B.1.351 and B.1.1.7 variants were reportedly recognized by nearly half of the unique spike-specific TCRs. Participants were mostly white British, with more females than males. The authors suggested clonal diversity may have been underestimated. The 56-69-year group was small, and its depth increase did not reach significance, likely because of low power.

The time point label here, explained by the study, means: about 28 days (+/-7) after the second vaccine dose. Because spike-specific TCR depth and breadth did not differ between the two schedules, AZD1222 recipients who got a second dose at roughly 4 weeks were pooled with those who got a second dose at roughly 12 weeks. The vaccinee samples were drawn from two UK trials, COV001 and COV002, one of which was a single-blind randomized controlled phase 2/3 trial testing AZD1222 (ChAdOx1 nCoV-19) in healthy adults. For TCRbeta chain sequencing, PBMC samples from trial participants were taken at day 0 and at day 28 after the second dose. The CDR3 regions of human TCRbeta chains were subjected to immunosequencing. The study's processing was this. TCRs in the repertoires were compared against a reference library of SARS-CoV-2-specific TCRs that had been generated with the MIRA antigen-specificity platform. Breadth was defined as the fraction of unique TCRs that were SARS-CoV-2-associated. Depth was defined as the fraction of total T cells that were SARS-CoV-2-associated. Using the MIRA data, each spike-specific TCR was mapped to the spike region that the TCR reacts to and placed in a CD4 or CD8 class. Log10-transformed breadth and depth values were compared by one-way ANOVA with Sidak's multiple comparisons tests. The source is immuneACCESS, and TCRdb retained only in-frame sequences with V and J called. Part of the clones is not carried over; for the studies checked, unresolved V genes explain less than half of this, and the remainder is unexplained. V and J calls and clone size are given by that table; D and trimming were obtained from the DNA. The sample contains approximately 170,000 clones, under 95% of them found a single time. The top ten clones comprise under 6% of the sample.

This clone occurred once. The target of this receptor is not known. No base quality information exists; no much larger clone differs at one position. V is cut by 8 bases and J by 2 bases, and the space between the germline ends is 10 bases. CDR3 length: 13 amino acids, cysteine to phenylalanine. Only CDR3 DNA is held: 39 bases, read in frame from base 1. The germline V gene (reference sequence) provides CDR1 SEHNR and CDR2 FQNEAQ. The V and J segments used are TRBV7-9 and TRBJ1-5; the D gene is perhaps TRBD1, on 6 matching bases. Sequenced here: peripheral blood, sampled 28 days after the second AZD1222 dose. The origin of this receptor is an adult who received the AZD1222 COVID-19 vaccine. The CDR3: CASGSGGNQPQHF. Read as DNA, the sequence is TGTGCCAGCGGGTCAGGGGGCAATCAGCCCCAGCATTTT.